This TCR beta chain was observed in a study of blood T cell repertoires in COVID-19. Study as a whole: The origin of the acute and convalescent COVID-19 samples was the United States, Italy and Spain. T cells, B-cell-depleted T cells, or PBMCs supplied cDNA or gDNA.

This clone has just one count. The authors' processing: Cell counts per sample came from amplifying reference gene primers. Clones were read by immunoSEQ multiplex PCR, and TCRdb kept only the in-frame ones, dropping some. D and trimming come from the DNA, and the V and J calls and clone size come from that table. This table holds around 100,000 clones, more than 75% found once. V dropped 1 base and J dropped 4 bases, with 5 bases sitting between them. The CDR3 is made up of 12 amino acids. Germline CDR1 and CDR2: SEHNR and FQNEAQ (reference sequence). The sample comprised peripheral blood. This TCR derives from a man in his forties with acute or convalescent COVID-19. The chain carries TRBV7-9 and TRBJ2-7, with D unresolved. In DNA, the CDR3 is TGTGCCAGCAGCTTAGAGAGGTACGAGCAGTACTTC. Translation: CASSLERYEQYF.